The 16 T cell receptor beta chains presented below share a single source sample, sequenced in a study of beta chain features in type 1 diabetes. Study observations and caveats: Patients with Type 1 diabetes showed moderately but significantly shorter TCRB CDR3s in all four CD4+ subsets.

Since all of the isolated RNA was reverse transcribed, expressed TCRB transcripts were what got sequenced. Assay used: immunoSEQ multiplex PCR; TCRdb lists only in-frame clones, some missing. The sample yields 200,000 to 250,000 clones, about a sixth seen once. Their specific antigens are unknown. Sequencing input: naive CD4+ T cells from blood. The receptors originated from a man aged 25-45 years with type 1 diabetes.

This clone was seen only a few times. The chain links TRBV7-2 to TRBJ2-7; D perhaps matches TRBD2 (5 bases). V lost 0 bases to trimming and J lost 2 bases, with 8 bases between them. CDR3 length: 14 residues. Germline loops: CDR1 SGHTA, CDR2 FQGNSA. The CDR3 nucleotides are TGTGCCAGCAGCTTAGCTAGGGAGACCTACGAGCAGTACTTC. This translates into CASSLARETYEQYF.

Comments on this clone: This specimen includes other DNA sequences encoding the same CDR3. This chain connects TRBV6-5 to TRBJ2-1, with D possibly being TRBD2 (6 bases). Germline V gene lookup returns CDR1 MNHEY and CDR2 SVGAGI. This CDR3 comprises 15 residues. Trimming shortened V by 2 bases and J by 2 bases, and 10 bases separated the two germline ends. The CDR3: CASSYSSGTYNEQFF. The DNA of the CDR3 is TGTGCCAGCAGTTACAGTAGCGGTACCTACAATGAGCAGTTCTTC.

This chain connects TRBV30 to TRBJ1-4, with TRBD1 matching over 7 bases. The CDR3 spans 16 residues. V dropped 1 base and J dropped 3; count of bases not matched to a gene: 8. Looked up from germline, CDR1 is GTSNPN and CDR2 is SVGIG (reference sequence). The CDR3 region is CAWSARGGSANEKLFF. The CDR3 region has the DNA TGTGCCTGGAGTGCTCGAGGGGGCTCGGCTAATGAAAAACTGTTTTTT.

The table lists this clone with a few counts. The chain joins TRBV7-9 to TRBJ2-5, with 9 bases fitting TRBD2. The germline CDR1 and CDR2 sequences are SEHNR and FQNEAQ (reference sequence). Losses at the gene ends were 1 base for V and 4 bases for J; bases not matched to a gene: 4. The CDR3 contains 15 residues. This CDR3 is CASSLGAGGPETQYF. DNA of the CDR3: TGTGCCAGCAGCTTAGGTGCGGGAGGGCCAGAGACCCAGTACTTC.

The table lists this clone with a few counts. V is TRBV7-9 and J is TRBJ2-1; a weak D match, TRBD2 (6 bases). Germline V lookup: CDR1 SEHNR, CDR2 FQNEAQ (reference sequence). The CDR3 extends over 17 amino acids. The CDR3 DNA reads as TGTGCAGCGGCCGGCGGGACCCCGGGCCCTTCTTTCAATGAGCAGTTCTTC. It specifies CAAAGGTPGPSFNEQFF.

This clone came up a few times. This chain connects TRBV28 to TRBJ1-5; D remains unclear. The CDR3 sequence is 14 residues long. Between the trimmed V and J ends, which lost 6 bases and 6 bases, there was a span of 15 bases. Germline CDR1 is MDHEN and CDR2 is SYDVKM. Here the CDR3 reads CASSPGGSGQPQHF. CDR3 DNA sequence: TGTGCCAGCAGCCCTGGAGGGTCGGGTCAGCCCCAGCATTTT. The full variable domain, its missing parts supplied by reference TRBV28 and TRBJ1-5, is DVKVTQSSRYLVKRTGEKVFLECVQDMDHENMFWYRQDPGLGLRLIYFSYDVKMKEKGDIPEGYSVSREKKERFSLILESASTNQTSMYLCASSPGGSGQPQHFGDGTRLSIL.

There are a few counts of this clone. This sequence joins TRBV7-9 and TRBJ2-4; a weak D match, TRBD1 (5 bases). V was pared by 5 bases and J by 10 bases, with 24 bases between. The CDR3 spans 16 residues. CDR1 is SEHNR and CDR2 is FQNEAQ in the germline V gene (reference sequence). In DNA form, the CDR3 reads TGTGCCAGCAGCCCTCCCAGGGCAGGTCCTCCAGGAATTCAGTACTTC. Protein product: CASSPPRAGPPGIQYF.

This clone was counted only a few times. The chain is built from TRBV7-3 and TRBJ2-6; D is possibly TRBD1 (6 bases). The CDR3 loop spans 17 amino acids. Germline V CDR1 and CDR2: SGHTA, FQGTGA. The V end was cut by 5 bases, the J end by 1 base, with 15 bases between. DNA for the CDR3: TGTGCCAGCAGCCCTACAGGGTTTGGGTCTGGGGCCAACGTCCTGACTTTC. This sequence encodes CASSPTGFGSGANVLTF. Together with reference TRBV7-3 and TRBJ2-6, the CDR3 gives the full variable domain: GAGVSQTPSNKVTEKGKYVELRCDPISGHTALYWYRQSLGQGPEFLIYFQGTGAADDSGLPNDRFFAVRPEGSVSTLKIQRTERGDSAVYLCASSPTGFGSGANVLTFGAGSRLTVL.

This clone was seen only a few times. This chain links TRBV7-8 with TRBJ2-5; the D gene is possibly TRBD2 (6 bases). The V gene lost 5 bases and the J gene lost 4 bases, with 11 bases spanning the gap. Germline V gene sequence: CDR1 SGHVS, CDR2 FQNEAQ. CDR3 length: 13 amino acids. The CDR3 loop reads CASSRGSPETQYF. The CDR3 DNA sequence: TGTGCCAGCAGCCGGGGGAGCCCAGAGACCCAGTACTTC.

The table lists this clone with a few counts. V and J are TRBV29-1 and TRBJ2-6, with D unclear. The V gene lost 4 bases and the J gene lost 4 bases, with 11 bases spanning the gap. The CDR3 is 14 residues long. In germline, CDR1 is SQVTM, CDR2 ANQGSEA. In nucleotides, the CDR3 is TGCAGCGTTGTGCCCGGGTCCGGGGCCAACGTCCTGACTTTC. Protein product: CSVVPGSGANVLTF.

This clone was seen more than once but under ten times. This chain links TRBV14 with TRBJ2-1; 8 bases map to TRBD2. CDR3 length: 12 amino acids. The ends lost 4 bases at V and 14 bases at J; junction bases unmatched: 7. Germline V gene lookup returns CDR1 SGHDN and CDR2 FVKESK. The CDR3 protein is CASSPGGRREFF. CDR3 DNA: TGTGCCAGCAGCCCGGGGGGGCGGAGGGAGTTCTTC. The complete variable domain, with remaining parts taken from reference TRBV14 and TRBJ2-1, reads EAGVTQFPSHSVIEKGQTVTLRCDPISGHDNLYWYRRVMGKEIKFLLHFVKESKQDESGMPNNRFLAERTGGTYSTLKVQPAELEDSGVYFCASSPGGRREFFGPGTRLTVL.

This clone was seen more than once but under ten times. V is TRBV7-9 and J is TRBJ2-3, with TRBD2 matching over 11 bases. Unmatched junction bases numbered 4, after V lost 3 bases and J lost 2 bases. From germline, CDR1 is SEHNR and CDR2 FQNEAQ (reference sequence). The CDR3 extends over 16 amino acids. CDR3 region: CASSLGTSGYTDTQYF. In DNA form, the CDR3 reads TGTGCCAGCAGCTTGGGGACTAGCGGTTACACAGATACGCAGTATTTT.

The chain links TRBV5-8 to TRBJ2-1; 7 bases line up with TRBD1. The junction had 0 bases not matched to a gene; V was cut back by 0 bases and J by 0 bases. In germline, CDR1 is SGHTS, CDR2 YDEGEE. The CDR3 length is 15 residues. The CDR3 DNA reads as TGTGCCAGCAGCTTGGACAGGGGCTCCTACAATGAGCAGTTCTTC. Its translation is CASSLDRGSYNEQFF. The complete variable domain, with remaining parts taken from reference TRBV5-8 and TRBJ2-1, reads EAGVTQSPTHLIKTRGQQATLRCSPISGHTSVYWYQQALGLGLQFLLWYDEGEERNRGNFPPRFSGRQFPNYSSELNVNALELEDSALYLCASSLDRGSYNEQFFGPGTRLTVL.

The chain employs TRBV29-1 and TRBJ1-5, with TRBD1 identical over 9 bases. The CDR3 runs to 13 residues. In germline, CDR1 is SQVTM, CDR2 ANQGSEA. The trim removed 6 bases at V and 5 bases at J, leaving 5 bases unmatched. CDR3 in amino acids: CSVGQGWDQPQHF. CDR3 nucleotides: TGCAGCGTGGGACAGGGCTGGGATCAGCCCCAGCATTTT. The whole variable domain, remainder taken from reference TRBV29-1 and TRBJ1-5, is SAVISQKPSRDICQRGTSLTIQCQVDSQVTMMFWYRQQPGQSLTLIATANQGSEATYESGFVIDKFPISRPNLTFSTLTVSNMSPEDSSIYLCSVGQGWDQPQHFGDGTRLSIL.

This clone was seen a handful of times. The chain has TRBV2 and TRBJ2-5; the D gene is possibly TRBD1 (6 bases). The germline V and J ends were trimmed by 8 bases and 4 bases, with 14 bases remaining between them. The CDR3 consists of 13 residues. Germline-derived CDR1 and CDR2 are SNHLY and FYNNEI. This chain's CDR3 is CASVQGLLETQYF. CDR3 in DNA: TGTGCCAGCGTACAGGGCTTGCTAGAGACCCAGTACTTC.

The CDR3 protein is CSVEARGKQETQYF. The DNA for the CDR3 is TGCAGCGTTGAGGCCAGGGGGAAGCAAGAGACCCAGTACTTC. The chain combines TRBV29-1 with TRBJ2-5, with 7 bases lining up with TRBD1. The CDR3 has 14 residues. The junction had 6 bases not matched to a gene; V was cut back by 3 bases and J by 2 bases. The germline gives CDR1 SQVTM, CDR2 ANQGSEA. Looking up the rest from reference TRBV29-1 and TRBJ2-5 gives the full variable domain: SAVISQKPSRDICQRGTSLTIQCQVDSQVTMMFWYRQQPGQSLTLIATANQGSEATYESGFVIDKFPISRPNLTFSTLTVSNMSPEDSSIYLCSVEARGKQETQYFGPGTRLLVL.